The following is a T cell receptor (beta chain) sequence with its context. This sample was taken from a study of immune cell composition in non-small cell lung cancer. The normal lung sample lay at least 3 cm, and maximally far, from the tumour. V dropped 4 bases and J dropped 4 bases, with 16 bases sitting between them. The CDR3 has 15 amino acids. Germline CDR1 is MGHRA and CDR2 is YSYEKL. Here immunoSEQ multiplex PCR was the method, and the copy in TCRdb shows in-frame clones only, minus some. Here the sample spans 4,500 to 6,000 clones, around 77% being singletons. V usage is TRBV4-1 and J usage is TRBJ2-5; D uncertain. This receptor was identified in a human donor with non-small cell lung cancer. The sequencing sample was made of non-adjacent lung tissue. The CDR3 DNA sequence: TGCGCCAGCAGCCCCCTGGTCCACGGTAGAGAGACCCAGTACTTC. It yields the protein CASSPLVHGRETQYF.